The clone carrying this T cell receptor (beta chain) was seen only a few times. The data originate from a study of control samples from healthy donors and cancer patients. Using immunoSEQ multiplex PCR, the repertoire was profiled, and TCRdb retains in-frame clones only, with some absent. The sample lists about 160,000 clones, roughly 94% occurring once. Germline values: CDR1 MNHNY, CDR2 SVGAGI (reference sequence). V trimming: 5 bases; J trimming: 0 bases; junction bases outside the gene matches: 5. This CDR3 contains 17 residues. The clonotype originates from a man aged 55 to 70 with colorectal cancer. The J gene is TRBJ2-6, the V gene TRBV6-6; 9 bases match TRBD1. The sequenced sample consisted of PBMCs. The CDR3 DNA reads TGTGCCAGCAGTCGGGACAGGGAGGCCTCTGGGGCCAACGTCCTGACTTTC. Translation: CASSRDREASGANVLTF.